A single TCR beta chain is shown here with its context. The antigen is unknown. Naive CD8 cells lacked CD45RO, underwent positive selection for CCR7 and left out terminally differentiated effector memory CD45RA+ cells. Profiling relied on immunoSEQ multiplex PCR, and the TCRdb table lists in-frame clones only, not all of them. This sample has about 590,000 clones, with roughly 95% found just once. This sample is drawn from a study of shared clonotypes between healthy human individuals. Study-wide background: Researchers assigned three CD4 naive, three CD4 memory, two CD8 naive and one CD8 memory plate to each donor.

Study-level results: Some clonotypes were shared by all four sorted-subset donors, while others were not shared. The non-shared ones had lower generation probabilities than the shared ones. There were few donors, and this limited the genetic and exposure-history diversity represented. Memory subsets generally showed smaller estimated richness than naive subsets did.

The junction had 12 bases not matched to a gene; V was cut back by 7 bases and J by 6 bases. Germline values: CDR1 WNHNN, CDR2 SYGVQD (reference sequence). There are 15 residues in the CDR3. Sequencing was performed on naive CD8+ T cells sorted from blood. The rearrangement joins TRBV10-1 to TRBJ2-1, with 7 bases aligning to TRBD1. The sequence was obtained from a woman in her 30s in good health. CDR3 DNA: TGCGCCAGCAATACAGGGGTCGTCTCGACCAATGAGCAGTTCTTC. Encoded protein: CASNTGVVSTNEQFF.